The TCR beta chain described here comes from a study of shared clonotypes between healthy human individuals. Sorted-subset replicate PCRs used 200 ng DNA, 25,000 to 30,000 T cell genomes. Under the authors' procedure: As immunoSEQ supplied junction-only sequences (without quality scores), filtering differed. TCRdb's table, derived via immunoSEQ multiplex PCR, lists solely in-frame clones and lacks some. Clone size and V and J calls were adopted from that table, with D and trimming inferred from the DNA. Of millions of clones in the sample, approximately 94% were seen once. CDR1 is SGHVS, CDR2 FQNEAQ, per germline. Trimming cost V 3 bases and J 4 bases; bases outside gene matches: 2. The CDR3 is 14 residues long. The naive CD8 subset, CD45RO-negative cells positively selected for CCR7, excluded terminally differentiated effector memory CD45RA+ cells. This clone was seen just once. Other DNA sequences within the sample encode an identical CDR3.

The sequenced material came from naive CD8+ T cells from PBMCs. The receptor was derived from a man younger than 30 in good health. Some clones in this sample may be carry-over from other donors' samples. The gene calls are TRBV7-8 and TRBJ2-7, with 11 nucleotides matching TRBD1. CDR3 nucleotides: TGTGCCAGCAGCTTGGGACAGGGGGGATACGAGCAGTACTTC. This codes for CASSLGQGGYEQYF.